This T cell receptor (beta chain) is drawn from a study of radiotherapy plus CTLA-4 blockade in lung cancer. Overall study context: Objective responses arose in roughly 18% of patients, and around 30% experienced disease control.

This CDR3 contains 15 residues. The ends were cut back, 2 bases at V and 5 bases at J, with 15 bases in the middle. Germline CDR1 SGHTA, CDR2 FQGNSA. This table comes from immunoSEQ multiplex PCR, and its TCRdb copy is limited to in-frame clones, with some not included. The sample shows about 51,000 clones, 65% to 80% of them seen only once. General observations from the study: Interferon-beta and early blood T cell clone dynamics reportedly predicted response best. Following radiotherapy plus ipilimumab, tumor-derived TCR clones expanded in the blood.

Details on this clone: Its cognate antigen is unknown.

Enrolled patients, whose metastatic non-small-cell lung cancer was chemo-refractory, received focal radiation plus CTLA-4 blockade with ipilimumab. The chain employs TRBV7-2 and TRBJ2-5; D possibly corresponds to TRBD2 (6 bases). The sequence was collected from a human donor with non-small cell lung cancer whose response to radiotherapy plus ipilimumab could not be evaluated. Source: peripheral blood, taken from a patient treated with radiotherapy plus ipilimumab. The DNA of the CDR3 is TGTGCCAGCAGCTTAACTTCTCTCAGCGGGGAGACCCAGTACTTC. Translated, it gives CASSLTSLSGETQYF.